The rows below give T cell receptor beta chains drawn from one sample of a study of identical twins. Each CDR3 protein is one row after TCRdb ran MiXCR on the 5' RACE reads. This table holds some 240,000 distinct CDR3 sequences, roughly 8% found once. These data were likewise used in another study, on yellow fever vaccine responses in identical twins.

The sample consisted of CD8+ T cells sorted from blood. All receptors derive from a woman between 18 and 30 years old in good health. CDR3s include the opening cysteine and the closing phenylalanine or tryptophan. Each record gives: D gene, J gene, clone size, V gene, CDR3 DNA, CDR3 protein. D genes are given only for firm matches. Size tells how often a clone was seen (once, few, many) or the class of an expanded clone, and some rows leave it out.

>TRBD2|TRBJ2-3|-|TRBV12-3/TRBV12-4
TGTGCCAGCGGTCGACTAGCGGGGATCAACACAGATACGCAGTATTTT
CASGRLAGINTDTQYF
>TRBD2|TRBJ2-1|few|TRBV20-1
TGCAGTGCTAGAGATCGCGGGACTAGTGACCATGAGCAGTTCTTC
CSARDRGTSDHEQFF
>TRBD1|TRBJ2-1|many|TRBV4-3
TGCGCCAGCAGTCAGGGACAGGGGCCAGACGCGCCATTCTACAATGAGCAGTTCTTC
CASSQGQGPDAPFYNEQFF
>TRBD1|TRBJ2-5|few|TRBV25-1
TGTGCCAGCAGGCGGACAGGAGGAGAGACCCAGTACTTC
CASRRTGGETQYF
>TRBD2|TRBJ2-7|many|TRBV5-1
TGCGCCAGCATGGTGTCTAGCGGGGCCTACGAGCAGTACTTC
CASMVSSGAYEQYF
>TRBD2|TRBJ2-1|-|TRBV11-2
TGTGCCAGCAGCTTAGAATTGACTAGCGGGGGGCGGAGCTCCTACAATGAGCAGTTCTTC
CASSLELTSGGRSSYNEQFF
>-|TRBJ1-2|-|TRBV29-1
TGCAGCGCCTTGGACAGATCCCACTATGGCTACACCTTC
CSALDRSHYGYTF
>TRBD2|TRBJ2-3|-|TRBV11-3
TGTGCCAGCAAAAGACGGGAGGGAGCAGATACGCAGTATTTT
CASKRREGADTQYF
>-|TRBJ2-1|-|TRBV6-1
TGTGCCAGCAGTCCCTTTGAAGGGATCGGTGAGCAGTTCTTC
CASSPFEGIGEQFF
>-|TRBJ1-1|-|TRBV28
TGTGCCAGCAGTTTCATGGCAGCCCTGAACACTGAAGCTTTCTTT
CASSFMAALNTEAFF
>TRBD1|TRBJ2-5|many|TRBV5-6
TGTGCCAGCAGCTTGGATATAGGGACAGGGGAAGAGACCCAGTACTTC
CASSLDIGTGEETQYF
>-|TRBJ2-3|-|TRBV9
TGTGCCAGCGATGTTACCCCCGGGCCCACAGGGCACGGCACAGATACGCAGTATTTT
CASDVTPGPTGHGTDTQYF
>-|TRBJ2-2|many|TRBV9
TGTGCCAGCAGCGCCATCGCCGGGACCAACACCGGGGAGCTGTTTTTT
CASSAIAGTNTGELFF
>-|TRBJ2-3|-|TRBV5-1
TGCGCCAGCAGCCTAGAGGTACAGGTTACAGATACGCAGTATTTT
CASSLEVQVTDTQYF
>-|TRBJ2-2|-|TRBV6-1
TGTGCCAGCAGTGAAGGGGCGGACGGTCCCGGGGAGCTGTTTTTT
CASSEGADGPGELFF
>TRBD2|TRBJ2-1|many|TRBV29-1
TGCAGCGTCGTCATAGCGGGTTACAATGAGCAGTTCTTC
CSVVIAGYNEQFF